These 14 T cell receptor beta chains were sequenced from one sample in a study of shared T cell receptors in the human thymus. Some clones are missing from TCRdb's copy, which holds only in-frame ones; the method was immunoSEQ multiplex PCR. This repertoire shows about 380,000 clones, just under 95% found once; its top ten account for about 0.02%. Sequences were obtained from thymocytes. The receptors were gathered from a human donor.

The chain uses TRBV28 and TRBJ1-4; D is unresolved. The germline V and J ends were trimmed by 3 bases and 0 bases, with 8 bases remaining between them. This CDR3 has 15 residues. Germline CDR1 MDHEN, CDR2 SYDVKM. The CDR3 sequence is CASSFRDPTNEKLFF. The CDR3 DNA reads TGTGCCAGCAGTTTCCGGGATCCAACTAATGAAAAACTGTTTTTT.

The chain joins TRBV6-1 to TRBJ1-3; 7 bases fit TRBD1. The CDR3 extends over 17 amino acids. The J segment lost 2 bases and the V segment lost 1 base, leaving 8 bases of the junction unmatched. The germline gives CDR1 MNHNS, CDR2 SASEGT. The CDR3 DNA is TGTGCCAGCAGTGAAGAAGGCACAGGGGAGGCTGGAAACACCATATATTTT. Protein: CASSEEGTGEAGNTIYF.

V gene TRBV23-1 combines with J gene TRBJ2-1; TRBD1 matches at 7 bases. TRBV23-1 is an open reading frame whose function is uncertain. The V and J ends lost 0 bases and 9 bases, in that order; junction bases with no gene match: 11. The CDR3 covers 16 residues. This CDR3 reads CASSQSNPTQGIEQFF. The CDR3 region has the DNA TGCGCCAGCAGTCAATCGAACCCCACACAGGGGATTGAGCAGTTCTTC.

The chain links TRBV6-1 to TRBJ2-3, with TRBD2 identical over 7 bases. J gave up 1 base and V 4 bases, and 8 bases lay outside the gene matches. The germline gives CDR1 MNHNS, CDR2 SASEGT. The CDR3 has 16 amino acids. The DNA for the CDR3 is TGTGCCAGCAGTGGGGTGGGAGGGAAGCGCACAGATACGCAGTATTTT. Protein product: CASSGVGGKRTDTQYF.

The chain employs TRBV19 and TRBJ1-1; TRBD1 aligns across 11 bases. CDR3 length: 16 amino acids. Trimming removed 5 bases from V and 2 bases from J; junction bases left unmatched: 7. Germline assignment: CDR1 LNHDA and CDR2 SQIVND (reference sequence). In DNA, the CDR3 is TGTGCCAGTAGTCCCGGACAGGGGGCTGTAAACACTGAAGCTTTCTTT. This gives the protein CASSPGQGAVNTEAFF.

The chain combines TRBV19 with TRBJ1-1; no clear D. CDR1 and CDR2 from the germline V gene are LNHDA and SQIVND (reference sequence). Trimming pared 3 bases from V and 3 bases from J, leaving 11 bases between. The CDR3 extends over 14 amino acids. The CDR3 DNA sequence: TGTGCCAGTAGTATGTACACCCTACACACTGAAGCTTTCTTT. Amino acid sequence: CASSMYTLHTEAFF.

In its sample, this clone was seen a few times. This chain uses TRBV28 with TRBJ1-4; 7 nucleotides align to TRBD1. Germline values: CDR1 MDHEN, CDR2 SYDVKM. The CDR3 totals 18 residues. V gave up 5 bases and J gave up 10 bases; unmatched junction bases: 22. Here the CDR3 DNA reads TGTGCCAGCAGTCCGTGGGACAGTCCCCCCCCTAGTCACCTAAAACTGTTTTTT. This encodes CASSPWDSPPPSHLKLFF.

CDR3 loop: CASTRSGSTDTQYF. The CDR3 region has the DNA TGTGCCAGCACCCGGAGCGGTAGCACAGATACGCAGTATTTT. The chain has TRBV6-5 and TRBJ2-3, with D possibly TRBD2 on 5 matching bases. Trimming removed 7 bases at V and 0 bases at J, with 11 bases between. Germline-derived CDR1 and CDR2 are MNHEY and SVGAGI. The CDR3 sequence is 14 residues long.

The chain employs TRBV10-3 and TRBJ1-2; 8 bases map to TRBD1. Trimming cost V 3 bases and J 3 bases; bases outside gene matches: 9. Germline loops: CDR1 ENHRY, CDR2 SYGVKD. This CDR3 has 16 residues. In DNA, the CDR3 is TGTGCCATCAGTGATCCGCCGACAGGGGACCACTATGGCTACACCTTC. Residues: CAISDPPTGDHYGYTF.

This clone has just one count. V usage is TRBV7-6 and J usage is TRBJ1-4; D might be TRBD1 (6 bases). Trimming left V 2 bases short and J 2 bases short, with 12 bases between. The CDR3 has 16 residues. Per the germline V gene, CDR1 is SGHVS and CDR2 is FNYEAQ. For the CDR3, the DNA is TGTGCCAGCAGCTTATCCAGGGGAAAGACTAATGAAAAACTGTTTTTT. Translating gives CASSLSRGKTNEKLFF.

This chain links TRBV27 with TRBJ1-2; D remains ambiguous. This CDR3 comprises 14 residues. V was clipped by 0 bases and J by 7 bases, with 12 bases between them. The germline V gene has CDR1 MNHEY and CDR2 SMNVEV (reference sequence). The CDR3 bases are TGTGCCAGCAGTTTATCAGCCGGGATGGGTGGCTACACCTTC. Its protein is CASSLSAGMGGYTF.

The rearrangement joins TRBV28 to TRBJ1-3; unclear D gene. In germline, CDR1 is MDHEN, CDR2 SYDVKM. The V and J ends lost 0 bases and 2 bases respectively, with 8 bases between them. This CDR3 comprises 15 residues. The CDR3 reads CASSLCMFPGNTIYF. The CDR3 DNA is TGTGCCAGCAGTTTATGCATGTTCCCTGGAAACACCATATATTTT.

This sequence joins TRBV14 and TRBJ1-2; D might be TRBD1 (5 bases). CDR1 and CDR2 (germline): SGHDN, FVKESK. This CDR3 comprises 19 residues. Trimming took 4 bases from V and 7 from J, leaving 31 bases between them. The CDR3 sequence: CASSRKEAGRDRLVGGYTF. The CDR3 coding sequence is TGTGCCAGCAGCCGAAAGGAGGCCGGGAGGGACCGTTTAGTGGGTGGCTACACCTTC.

The rearrangement joins TRBV4-1 to TRBJ2-1; unclear D gene. V was shortened by 0 bases and J by 9 bases, with 15 bases between the two germline ends. From germline, CDR1 is MGHRA and CDR2 YSYEKL. This CDR3 is 15 amino acids long. CDR3 sequence (DNA): TGCGCCAGCAGCCAAGACCCTCTGAGCGTTTGTGAGCAGTTCTTC. This codes for CASSQDPLSVCEQFF.